The sequence of this T cell receptor (beta chain) was determined in a study of T cells in Graves' hyperthyroidism and ophthalmopathy. The source material, RNA transcripts, was used to amplify TCR beta CDR3 regions. HTBI primers were used for first-round RT-PCR of the TCR CDR3. TCRdb itself ran the multiplex PCR reads through MiXCR, one entry per CDR3 protein. Among 470,000 or so distinct CDR3 sequences listed, less than 25% were seen once. Diagnosis relied on clinical symptoms, serum thyroxine and TRAb, thyroid ultrasound and orbital computed tomography. This clonotype was seen a handful of times. Its antigen remains unidentified. Study-wide results and caveats: By a 13 V-J model, ophthalmopathy was set apart from stable hyperthyroidism. Expanded thyroid clonotypes (above 0.001) were mostly also found in blood.

This TCR was recovered from a man younger than 30 with Graves' hyperthyroidism. Sequencing used blood.

For the CDR3, the DNA is TGCGCCAGCAGCTCCGACACGACCACCGGGGAGCTGTTTTTT. It is translated as CASSSDTTTGELFF. The V gene is TRBV5-1, the J gene TRBJ2-2; no reliable D call. V was pared by 3 bases and J by 4 bases, with 10 bases between. From germline, CDR1 is SGHRS and CDR2 YFSETQ. The CDR3 is made up of 14 amino acids.